The 17 T cell receptor beta chains reported below all come from one sample, sequenced in a study of low-dose radiotherapy and immunotherapy resistance in tumors. Specified time point: after trial treatment. Regarding treatment: LDRT plus nivolumab, ipilimumab, low-dose cyclophosphamide and aspirin (RACIN trial). Both TCRalpha and TCRbeta chains were reverse transcribed with V-gene-specific primers. A constant-region primer paired with the V-primer adapter amplified TCRs over roughly 18 PCR cycles. TCRdb re-called the reads with MiXCR, one entry per CDR3 protein. The sample includes tens of thousands of distinct CDR3 sequences, around a fifth of them seen just once. The sequences come from PBMCs, collected after low-dose radiotherapy plus immunotherapy. Receptors originate from a female donor with ovarian cancer.

The rearrangement links TRBV11-2 to TRBJ1-6, with D possibly being TRBD1 (5 bases). The CDR3 extends over 15 amino acids. V was cut by 3 bases and J by 4 bases, with 10 bases left in between. Germline V gene lookup returns CDR1 SGHAT and CDR2 FQNNGV. The CDR3 is CASSLRGEYNSPLHF. The CDR3 nucleotides read TGTGCCAGCAGCTTGAGGGGCGAGTATAATTCACCCCTCCACTTT.

This clonotype was observed at least ten times. The chain is built from TRBV5-1 and TRBJ2-1; tentatively, D is TRBD2 (5 bases). Per the germline V gene, CDR1 is SGHRS and CDR2 is YFSETQ. With 1 base removed from V and 10 bases from J, the gap between germline ends came to 12 bases. This CDR3 region has 13 residues. The CDR3 bases are TGCGCCAGCAGCTTGCGGCTAGCCCAGGAGCAGTTCTTC. As protein: CASSLRLAQEQFF. Combining the CDR3 with reference TRBV5-1 and TRBJ2-1 gives the whole variable domain KAGVTQTPRYLIKTRGQQVTLSCSPISGHRSVSWYQQTPGQGLQFLFEYFSETQRNKGNFPGRFSGRQFSNSRSEMNVSTLELGDSALYLCASSLRLAQEQFFGPGTRLTVL.

This clonotype has a count of ten or more. J is TRBJ2-7 and V is TRBV11-2; D is unclear. The CDR3 totals 15 residues. V was pared by 1 base and J by 0 bases, with 10 bases between. CDR1 SGHAT and CDR2 FQNNGV come from the germline V gene. CDR3 nucleotides: TGTGCCAGCAGCTTAGTACTTTTCCTCTCCTACGAGCAGTACTTC. This gives the protein CASSLVLFLSYEQYF.

This clonotype was counted ten times or more. The chain joins TRBV5-1 to TRBJ2-2, with TRBD2 identical over 7 bases. Germline CDR1 SGHRS, CDR2 YFSETQ. Losses at the gene ends were 5 bases for V and 7 bases for J; bases not matched to a gene: 14. The CDR3 loop spans 16 amino acids. For the CDR3, the DNA is TGCGCCAGCAGTCTCCCCGGGGGAGGGCGTAACGGGGAGCTGTTTTTT. Translated: CASSLPGGGRNGELFF.

This clonotype has at least ten counts. This chain connects TRBV6-2 or TRBV6-3 to TRBJ2-2; a possible D gene is TRBD1 (6 bases). Between the trimmed V and J ends, which lost 5 bases and 0 bases, there was a span of 10 bases. CDR1 MNHEY and CDR2 SVGEGT come from the germline V gene. This CDR3 contains 15 residues. The CDR3 sequence is CASSVQGPNTGELFF. The CDR3 DNA reads TGTGCCAGCAGTGTACAGGGCCCGAACACCGGGGAGCTGTTTTTT.

This clonotype was observed many times. The genes are TRBV21-1 and TRBJ1-2; TRBD1 is the table's D call and was not checked against the DNA. TRBV21-1 is listed as a pseudogene. The CDR3 runs 14 residues. The CDR3 nucleotides are TGTGCCAGCAGCTCACTCAGGGAACCGTATGGCTACACCTTC. It codes for CASSSLREPYGYTF.

In the case of this clonotype: A far larger clone is only one base removed, so a read error is likely. The J gene is TRBJ2-1, the V gene TRBV6-1; possible D gene TRBD2, 5 bases. Trimming cost V 6 bases and J 3 bases, with 15 bases left between them. The V gene's germline CDR1 is MNHNS and CDR2 SASEGT. The CDR3 consists of 15 residues. The CDR3 DNA reads as TGTGCCAGCAGAGACAACGGGATAATCTACAATGAGCAGTTCTTC. Amino acid sequence: CASRDNGIIYNEQFF.

This clonotype has at least ten counts. The J gene is TRBJ1-2, the V gene TRBV30; no clear D. CDR1 is GTSNPN and CDR2 is SVGIG in the germline V gene (reference sequence). V was shortened by 5 bases and J by 6 bases, with 13 bases between the two germline ends. This CDR3 spans 12 amino acids. This CDR3 is CAWGHHGHGYTF. Here the CDR3 DNA reads TGTGCCTGGGGCCACCACGGCCATGGCTACACCTTC.

At least ten counts were recorded for this clonotype. The genes are TRBV7-2 and TRBJ2-5; no definite D call. The CDR3 covers 14 residues. Germline-derived CDR1 and CDR2 are SGHTA and FQGNSA. The ends were cut back, 4 bases at V and 5 bases at J, with 14 bases in the middle. The CDR3 DNA reads as TGTGCCAGCAGCTCTTTTCAAAGCAGGGAGACCCAGTACTTC. It specifies CASSSFQSRETQYF.

This clonotype was found many times. The V gene is TRBV6-2 or TRBV6-3, the J gene TRBJ2-1; the match to TRBD2 covers 13 bases. Per the germline V gene, CDR1 is MNHEY and CDR2 is SVGEGT. CDR3 size: 13 residues. V lost 6 bases and J lost 15; bases outside the gene matches: 8. CDR3 sequence reads: CASRTSGREGMFF. The CDR3 DNA sequence: TGTGCCAGCAGAACTAGCGGGAGGGAAGGAATGTTCTTC.

J is TRBJ2-7 and V is TRBV5-1, with 7 nucleotides matching TRBD1. The V gene's germline CDR1 is SGHRS and CDR2 YFSETQ. CDR3 length: 14 residues. The V and J ends lost 4 bases and 5 bases, in that order; junction bases with no gene match: 9. The CDR3 region is CASSPGQAVNEQYF. The CDR3 region has the DNA TGCGCCAGCAGCCCCGGACAGGCAGTGAACGAGCAGTACTTC.

There are many counts of this clonotype. This chain links TRBV19 with TRBJ2-1; 7 nucleotides match TRBD2. The germline V gene has CDR1 LNHDA and CDR2 SQIVND (reference sequence). Trimming at V came to 4 bases and at J to 4 bases, leaving 7 bases not matched to a gene. The CDR3 is 15 amino acids. CDR3 sequence reads: CASSRGLDPYNEQFF. In nucleotides, the CDR3 is TGTGCCAGTAGTAGAGGACTAGACCCATACAATGAGCAGTTCTTC.

This clonotype was seen a single time. The chain employs TRBV13 and TRBJ2-7, with D possibly being TRBD2 (8 bases). Germline values: CDR1 PRHDT, CDR2 FYEKMQ (reference sequence). This CDR3 has 21 amino acids. V lost 8 bases and J lost 2, with 37 bases in between. This CDR3 reads CASGGPGGRDGRATQTYEQYF. As DNA, the CDR3 is TGTGCCAGCGGGGGGCCAGGGGGGAGAGACGGGAGGGCTACGCAAACCTACGAGCAGTACTTC.

This clonotype was detected many times. The chain uses TRBV30 and TRBJ1-2, with D possibly being TRBD1 (5 bases). The CDR3 loop spans 12 amino acids. Trimming left V 4 bases short and J 6 bases short, with 12 bases between. Germline CDR1 and CDR2: GTSNPN and SVGIG (reference sequence). The DNA for the CDR3 is TGTGCCTGGACCCAAGGGACGGATGGCTACACCTTC. As protein: CAWTQGTDGYTF.

Points on this clonotype: The limits of the CDR3 on the DNA are not certain, so only TCRdb's listed CDR3 is given. This sequence joins TRBV6-2 or TRBV6-3 and TRBJ2-2; whether TRBD1, the table's D call, matches the DNA was not checked. CDR1 is MNHEY, CDR2 SVGEGT, per germline. The CDR3 sequence runs 16 residues, both termini included. The CDR3 loop is CASSSQGLPGELFFFF.

At least ten counts were recorded for this clonotype. CDR3 DNA: TGTGCCATCAGTGGGGCAGGACAGTGGAGCTCCTACGAGCAGTACTTC. Translated: CAISGAGQWSSYEQYF. This rearrangement joins TRBV10-3 to TRBJ2-7; weak D call: TRBD1 (6 bases). The germline gives CDR1 ENHRY, CDR2 SYGVKD. Trimming removed 4 bases from V and 0 bases from J, with 16 bases in between. CDR3 length: 16 amino acids.

The rearrangement joins TRBV18 to TRBJ2-1; 8 bases match TRBD2. The germline gives CDR1 KGHSH, CDR2 LQKENI. Trimming cost V 1 base and J 8 bases; bases outside gene matches: 10. The CDR3 covers 16 residues. The CDR3 nucleotides read TGTGCCAGCTCACCACGGAGCGGGGGAAGGGGCGATGAGCAGTTCTTC. Protein product: CASSPRSGGRGDEQFF.